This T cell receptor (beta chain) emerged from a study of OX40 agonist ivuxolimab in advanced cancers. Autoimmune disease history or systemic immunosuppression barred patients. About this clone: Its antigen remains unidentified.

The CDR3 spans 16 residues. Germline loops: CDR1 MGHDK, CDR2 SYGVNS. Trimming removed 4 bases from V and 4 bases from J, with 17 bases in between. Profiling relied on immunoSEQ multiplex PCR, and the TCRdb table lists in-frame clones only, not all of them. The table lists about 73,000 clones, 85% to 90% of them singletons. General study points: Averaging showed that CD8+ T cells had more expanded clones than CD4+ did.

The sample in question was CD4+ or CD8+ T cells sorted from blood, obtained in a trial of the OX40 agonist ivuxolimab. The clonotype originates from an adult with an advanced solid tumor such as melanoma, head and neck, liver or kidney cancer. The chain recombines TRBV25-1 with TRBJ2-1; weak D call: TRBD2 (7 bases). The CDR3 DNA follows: TGTGCCAGCAGTGCATCAGGGGACTACCATTACAATGAGCAGTTCTTC. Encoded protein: CASSASGDYHYNEQFF.